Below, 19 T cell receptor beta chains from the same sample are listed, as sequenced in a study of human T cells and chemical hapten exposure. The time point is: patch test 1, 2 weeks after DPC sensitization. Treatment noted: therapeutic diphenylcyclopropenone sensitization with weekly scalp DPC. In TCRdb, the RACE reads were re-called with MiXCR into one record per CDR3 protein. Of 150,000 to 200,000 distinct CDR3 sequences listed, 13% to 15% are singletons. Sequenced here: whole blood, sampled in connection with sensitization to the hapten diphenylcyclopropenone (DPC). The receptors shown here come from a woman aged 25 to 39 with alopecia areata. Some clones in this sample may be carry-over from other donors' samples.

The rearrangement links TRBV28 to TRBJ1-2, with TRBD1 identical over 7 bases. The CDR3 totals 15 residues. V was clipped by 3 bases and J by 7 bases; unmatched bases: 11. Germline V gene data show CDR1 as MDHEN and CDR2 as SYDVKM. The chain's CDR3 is CASSFSLPGGGGYTF. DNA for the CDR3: TGTGCCAGCAGTTTCTCACTCCCAGGGGGTGGTGGCTACACCTTC.

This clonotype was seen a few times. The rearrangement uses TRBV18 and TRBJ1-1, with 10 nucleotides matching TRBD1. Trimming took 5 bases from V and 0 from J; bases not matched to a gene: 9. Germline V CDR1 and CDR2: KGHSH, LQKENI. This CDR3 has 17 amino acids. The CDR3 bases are TGTGCCAGCTCAGACAAAGGGACAGGGGTGATGAACACTGAAGCTTTCTTT. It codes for CASSDKGTGVMNTEAFF.

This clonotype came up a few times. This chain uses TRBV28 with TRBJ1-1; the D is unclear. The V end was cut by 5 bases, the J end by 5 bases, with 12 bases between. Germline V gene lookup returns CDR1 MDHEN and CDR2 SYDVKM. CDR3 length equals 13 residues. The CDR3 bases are TGTGCCAGCAGTCCGGGGTCGGGAACTGAAGCTTTCTTT. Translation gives CASSPGSGTEAFF.

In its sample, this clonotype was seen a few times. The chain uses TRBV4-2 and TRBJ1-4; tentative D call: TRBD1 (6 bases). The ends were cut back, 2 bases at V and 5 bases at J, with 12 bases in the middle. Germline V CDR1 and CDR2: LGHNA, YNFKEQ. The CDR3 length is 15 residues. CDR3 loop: CASSQTRTENEKLFF. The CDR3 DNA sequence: TGTGCCAGCAGCCAAACACGGACAGAGAATGAAAAACTGTTTTTT.

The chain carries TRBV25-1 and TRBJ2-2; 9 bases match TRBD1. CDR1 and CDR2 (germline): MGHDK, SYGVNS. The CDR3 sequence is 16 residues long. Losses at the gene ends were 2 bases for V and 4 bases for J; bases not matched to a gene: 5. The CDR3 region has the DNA TGTGCCAGCAGTGAAGTGAACAGGGGGCCCACCGGGGAGCTGTTTTTT. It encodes CASSEVNRGPTGELFF.

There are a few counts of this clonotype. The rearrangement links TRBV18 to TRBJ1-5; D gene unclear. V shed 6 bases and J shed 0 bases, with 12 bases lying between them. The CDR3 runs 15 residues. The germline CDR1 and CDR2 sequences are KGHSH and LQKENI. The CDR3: CASSQDGNSNQPQHF. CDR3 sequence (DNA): TGTGCCAGCTCTCAGGACGGTAATAGCAATCAGCCCCAGCATTTT. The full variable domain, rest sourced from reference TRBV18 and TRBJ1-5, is NAGVMQNPRHLVRRRGQEARLRCSPMKGHSHVYWYRQLPEEGLKFMVYLQKENIIDESGMPKERFSAEFPKEGPSILRIQQVVRGDSAAYFCASSQDGNSNQPQHFGDGTRLSIL.

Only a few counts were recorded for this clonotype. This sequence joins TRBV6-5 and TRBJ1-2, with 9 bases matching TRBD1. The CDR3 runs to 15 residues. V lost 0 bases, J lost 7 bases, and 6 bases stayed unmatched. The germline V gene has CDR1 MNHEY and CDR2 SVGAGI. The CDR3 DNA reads TGTGCCAGCAGTTACTCTAGAACAGGGGGCCTTGGCTACACCTTC. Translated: CASSYSRTGGLGYTF.

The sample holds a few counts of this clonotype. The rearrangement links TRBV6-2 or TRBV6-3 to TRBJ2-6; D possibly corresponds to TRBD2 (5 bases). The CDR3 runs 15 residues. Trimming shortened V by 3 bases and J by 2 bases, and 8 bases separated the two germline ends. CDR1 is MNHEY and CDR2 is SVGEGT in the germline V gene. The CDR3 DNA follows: TGTGCCAGCAGTTATTCGGGAACTGGGGCCAACGTCCTGACTTTC. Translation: CASSYSGTGANVLTF.

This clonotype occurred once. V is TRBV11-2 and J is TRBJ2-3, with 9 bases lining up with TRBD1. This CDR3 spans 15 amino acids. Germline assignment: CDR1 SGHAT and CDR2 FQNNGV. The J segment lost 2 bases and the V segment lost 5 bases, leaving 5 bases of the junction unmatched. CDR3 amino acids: CASSPGQGYTDTQYF. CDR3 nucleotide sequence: TGTGCCAGCAGCCCTGGACAGGGGTACACAGATACGCAGTATTTT.

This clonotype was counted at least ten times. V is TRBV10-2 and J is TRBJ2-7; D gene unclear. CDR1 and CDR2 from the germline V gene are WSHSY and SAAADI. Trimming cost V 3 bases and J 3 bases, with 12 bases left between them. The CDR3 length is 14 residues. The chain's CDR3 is CASSEPPLGYEQYF. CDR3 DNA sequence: TGCGCCAGCAGTGAACCGCCCCTGGGCTACGAGCAGTACTTC.

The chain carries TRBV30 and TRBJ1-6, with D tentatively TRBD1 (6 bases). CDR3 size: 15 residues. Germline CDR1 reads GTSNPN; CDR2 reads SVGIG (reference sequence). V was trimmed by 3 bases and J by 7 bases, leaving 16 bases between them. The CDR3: CAWSPHGGRNSPLHF. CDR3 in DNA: TGTGCCTGGAGCCCCCATGGGGGCAGAAATTCACCCCTCCACTTT.

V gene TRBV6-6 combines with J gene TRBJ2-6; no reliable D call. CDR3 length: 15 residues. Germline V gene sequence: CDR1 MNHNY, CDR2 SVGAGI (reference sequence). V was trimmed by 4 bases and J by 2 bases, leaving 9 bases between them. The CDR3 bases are TGTGCCAGCAGTTGGGGTAGGGCTGGGGCCAACGTCCTGACTTTC. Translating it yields CASSWGRAGANVLTF.

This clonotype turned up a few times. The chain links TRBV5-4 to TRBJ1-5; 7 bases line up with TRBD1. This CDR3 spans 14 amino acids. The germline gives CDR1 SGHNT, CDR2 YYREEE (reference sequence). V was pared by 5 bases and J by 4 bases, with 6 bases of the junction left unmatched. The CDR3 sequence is CASSSQGGNQPQHF. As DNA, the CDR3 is TGTGCCAGCAGTTCCCAGGGGGGTAATCAGCCCCAGCATTTT.

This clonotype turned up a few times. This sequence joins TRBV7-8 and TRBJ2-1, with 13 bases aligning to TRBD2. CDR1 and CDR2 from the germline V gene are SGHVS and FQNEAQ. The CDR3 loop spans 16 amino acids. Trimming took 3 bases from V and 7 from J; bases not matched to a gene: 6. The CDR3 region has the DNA TGTGCCAGCAGCTTGACTAGCGGGGGGTATTTAAATGAGCAGTTCTTC. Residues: CASSLTSGGYLNEQFF.

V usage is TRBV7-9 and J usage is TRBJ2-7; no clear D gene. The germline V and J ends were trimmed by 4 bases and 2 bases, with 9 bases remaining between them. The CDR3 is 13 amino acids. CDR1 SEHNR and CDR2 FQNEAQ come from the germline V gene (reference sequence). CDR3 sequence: CASSYAATYEQYF. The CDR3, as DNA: TGTGCCAGCAGCTACGCGGCCACCTACGAGCAGTACTTC.

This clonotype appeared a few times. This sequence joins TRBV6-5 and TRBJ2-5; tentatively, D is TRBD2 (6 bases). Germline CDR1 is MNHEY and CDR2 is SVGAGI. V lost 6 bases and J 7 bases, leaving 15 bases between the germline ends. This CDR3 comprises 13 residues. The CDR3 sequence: CASREGNVATQYF. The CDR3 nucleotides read TGTGCCAGCAGGGAGGGGAACGTAGCGACCCAGTACTTC.

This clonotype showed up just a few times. The CDR3 DNA is TGTGCCAGCAGCCGCAGGGGTAACTATGGCTACACCTTC. This sequence encodes CASSRRGNYGYTF. The genes are TRBV5-5 and TRBJ1-2; perhaps TRBD1 as D (6 bases). The CDR3 is 13 residues long. Trimming took off 4 bases at V and 1 base at J, with 8 bases between the two ends. The V gene's germline CDR1 is SGHKS and CDR2 YYEKEE (reference sequence).

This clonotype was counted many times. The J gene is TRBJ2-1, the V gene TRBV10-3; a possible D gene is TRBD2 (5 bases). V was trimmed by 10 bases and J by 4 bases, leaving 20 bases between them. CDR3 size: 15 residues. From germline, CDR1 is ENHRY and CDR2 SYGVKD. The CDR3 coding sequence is TGTGCCACCCGGGGAAGGGATAGTTCGTACAATGAGCAGTTCTTC. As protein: CATRGRDSSYNEQFF.

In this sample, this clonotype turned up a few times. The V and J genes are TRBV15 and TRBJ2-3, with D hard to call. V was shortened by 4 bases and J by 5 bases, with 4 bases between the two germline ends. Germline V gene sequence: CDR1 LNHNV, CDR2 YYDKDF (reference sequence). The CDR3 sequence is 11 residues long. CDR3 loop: CATSNLDTQYF. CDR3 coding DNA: TGTGCCACCAGCAATCTAGATACGCAGTATTTT.